This T cell receptor (beta chain) was recovered during a study of T cells after yellow fever vaccination. In the study overall: Researchers used SMART-Seq v4 Ultra Low Input to prepare fractions that had low cell numbers. The study's findings and limits: Across the CD4 and CD8 compartments, a small share of clonotypes was present in both. Booster sampling recovered most clones from primary vaccination (96% CD4, approximately 90% CD8).

This clonotype was detected only a few times. Its antigen is still unknown. UMIs were added to TCR cDNA along with a universal primer site when it was made by 5'RACE template switching. From the 5' RACE reads, TCRdb called clonotypes with MiXCR, one entry per CDR3 protein. Among around 400,000 distinct CDR3 sequences, under 14% were seen once, and the ten largest hold roughly 18%. This CDR3 is built from 17 residues. Germline V gene sequence: CDR1 LGHDT, CDR2 YNNKEL (reference sequence). Trimming removed 1 base at V and 6 bases at J, with 19 bases between. The source material was PBMCs, sampled on the day of the first yellow fever vaccination. The sequence was collected from a man aged 18 to 30 who received the YFV17D yellow fever vaccine. The chain has TRBV3-1 and TRBJ2-1, with D perhaps matching TRBD1 or TRBD2 (6 bases each). In DNA, the CDR3 is TGTGCCAGCAGCCAAGGGGTGACTAGGGGGGCTCGCAATGAGCAGTTCTTC. Translating gives CASSQGVTRGARNEQFF.